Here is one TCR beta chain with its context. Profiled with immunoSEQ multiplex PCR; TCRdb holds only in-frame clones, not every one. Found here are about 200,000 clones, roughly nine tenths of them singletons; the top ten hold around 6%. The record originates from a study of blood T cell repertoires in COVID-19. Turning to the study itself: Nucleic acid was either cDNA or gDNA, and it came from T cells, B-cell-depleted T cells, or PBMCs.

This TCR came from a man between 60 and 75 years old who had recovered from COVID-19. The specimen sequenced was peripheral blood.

The chain's CDR3 is CASSRAGGNTEAFF. CDR3 nucleotides: TGCGCCAGCAGCCGCGCCGGGGGGAACACTGAAGCTTTCTTT. V and J are TRBV5-1 and TRBJ1-1; tentatively, D is TRBD1 (5 bases). CDR3 length: 14 amino acids. CDR1 and CDR2 (germline): SGHRS, YFSETQ. Trimming took 4 bases from V and 1 from J, leaving 11 bases between them.